The 4 T cell receptor beta chains in this list originate from one sample, sequenced in a study of blood T cells in healthy people across ages. A sample-barcoded 5' primer and a J-beta primer mix were used in a second PCR of roughly 7 to 11 cycles. Each CDR3 protein gets one entry after TCRdb re-called the 5' RACE reads with MiXCR. The table has over 500,000 distinct CDR3 sequences, roughly a quarter seen once. A further study also used this sample, focusing on T cells of mothers and their children.

Sequences were obtained from blood. Receptor source: a boy under 10 years old in good health.

This clonotype was seen a few times. The chain joins TRBV9 to TRBJ1-6, with unresolved D. This CDR3 spans 14 amino acids. The V gene lost 3 bases and the J gene lost 14 bases, with 18 bases spanning the gap. The germline V gene encodes CDR1 SGDLS and CDR2 YYNGEE. In nucleotides, the CDR3 is TGTGCCAGCAGCGCACGTTATCCCGATGGATCCCTCCACTTT. This gives the protein CASSARYPDGSLHF. Looking up the rest from reference TRBV9 and TRBJ1-6 gives the full variable domain: DSGVTQTPKHLITATGQRVTLRCSPRSGDLSVYWYQQSLDQGLQFLIQYYNGEERAKGNILERFSAQQFPDLHSELNLSSLELGDSALYFCASSARYPDGSLHFGNGTRLTVT.

This chain uses TRBV6-6 with TRBJ1-2, with TRBD1 as a possible D gene (6 bases). Deletions cut 7 bases from V and 5 bases from J, with 17 bases between. CDR1 and CDR2 from the germline V gene are MNHNY and SVGAGI (reference sequence). This CDR3 spans 14 amino acids. The CDR3 reads CASKDPTGRYGYTF. CDR3 DNA sequence: TGTGCCAGCAAAGACCCTACAGGGAGATATGGCTACACCTTC.

The sample holds a few counts of this clonotype. The V gene is TRBV9, the J gene TRBJ2-3, with D perhaps matching TRBD1 or TRBD2 (5 bases each). Germline V gives CDR1 SGDLS, CDR2 YYNGEE. V lost 2 bases, J lost 0 bases, and 19 bases lay in between. The length of the CDR3 is 18 residues. The DNA of the CDR3 is TGTGCCAGCAGCGTTTCTTGGAGACGAGGGGCCAGCACAGATACGCAGTATTTT. Protein product: CASSVSWRRGASTDTQYF.

The chain couples TRBV12-3 or TRBV12-4 to TRBJ1-6; 7 bases map to TRBD1. The V gene end was trimmed by 5 bases and the J gene end by 8 bases; junction bases not matched to a gene: 9. The CDR3 is made up of 15 amino acids. Here the CDR3 DNA reads TGTGCCAGCAGTCCCGGGACAGCAAGTTATTCACCCCTCCACTTT. This gives the protein CASSPGTASYSPLHF.